This T cell receptor (beta chain) was recorded in a study of CXCR3-negative and CXCR3-positive naive CD8 T cells. Germline values: CDR1 SGHVS, CDR2 FNYEAQ. CDR3 length equals 13 residues. The libraries of TRB cDNA were prepared using 5' RACE with UMI labels. With the 5' RACE reads reprocessed, TCRdb shows one record per CDR3 protein and no DNA. This specimen shows roughly 29,000 distinct CDR3 sequences; the ten leading clones hold 10%. In terms of frequency, this clonotype is medium-sized (0.01 to 0.1%). The chain is built from TRBV7-6 and TRBJ2-1. The receptor was derived from a human donor in good health. Some clones in this sample may be carry-over from other donors' samples. The specimen was memory CD8+ T cells from blood. This CDR3 is CASSFFSYNEQFF. The full variable domain, with the rest looked up from reference TRBV7-6 and TRBJ2-1, is GAGVSQSPRYKVTKRGQDVALRCDPISGHVSLYWYRQALGQGPEFLTYFNYEAQQDKSGLPNDRFSAERPEGSISTLTIQRTEQRDSAMYRCASSFFSYNEQFFGPGTRLTVL.